These 18 T cell receptor beta chains originate from one sample sequenced in a study of blood T cell repertoires in COVID-19 (dated by TCRdb to 2020 to 2022). The library came from the immunoSEQ multiplex PCR assay. The table comes from immuneACCESS by way of TCRdb, which keeps in-frame sequences with V and J called. Part of the clones is missing from these tables; in studies checked, under half for an unresolved V gene and the rest for unknown reasons. The table for this sample lists roughly 700,000 clones; approximately 90% of them were counted only once. 0.2% to 0.3% of the sample comes from the top ten. Sequenced input: peripheral blood. These receptors were collected from a woman aged 18-29 years with acute or convalescent COVID-19.

The chain is built from TRBV7-2 and TRBJ1-1; 9 positions agree with TRBD1. The CDR3 runs 14 residues. Germline V lookup: CDR1 SGHTA, CDR2 FQGNSA. V lost 5 bases, J lost 6 bases, and 7 bases stayed unmatched. CDR3 residues: CASSLSRDRAEAFF. The CDR3 DNA reads as TGTGCCAGCAGCCTCTCCCGGGACAGGGCTGAAGCTTTCTTT.

V is TRBV28 and J is TRBJ1-1; D might be TRBD1 (5 bases). There are 13 residues in the CDR3. Trimming took off 7 bases at V and 10 bases at J, with 19 bases between the two ends. CDR1 and CDR2 from the germline V gene are MDHEN and SYDVKM. CDR3 nucleotide sequence: TGTGCCAGCAATGCAGCGGGGCTAAGGGTAGCTTTCTTT. Translating it yields CASNAAGLRVAFF.

V is TRBV9 and J is TRBJ1-2, with a possible D match to TRBD1 (6 bases). Per germline, CDR1 SGDLS and CDR2 YYNGEE. Trimming cost V 4 bases and J 5 bases, with 15 bases left between them. CDR3 length equals 14 residues. The CDR3 nucleotides are TGTGCCAGCAGCTTACAGGGTGATGGGTATGGCTACACCTTC. This gives the protein CASSLQGDGYGYTF.

The chain is built from TRBV3-1 (or the pseudogene TRBV3-2) and TRBJ1-1, with D maybe TRBD1 (5 bases). This CDR3 contains 16 residues. Trimming removed 2 bases from V and 6 bases from J, with 19 bases in between. CDR1 and CDR2 (germline): LGHDT, YNNKEL (reference sequence). For the CDR3, the DNA is TGTGCCAGCAGCCAATTGTCTCACCAGGGAGGGGCTGAAGCTTTCTTT. Translating it yields CASSQLSHQGGAEAFF.

The genes are TRBV9 and TRBJ1-2; 7 nucleotides match TRBD1. CDR1 SGDLS and CDR2 YYNGEE come from the germline V gene. With 3 bases clipped from V and 4 bases from J, the junction kept 6 bases outside the gene matches. The CDR3 covers 14 residues. The CDR3 DNA sequence: TGTGCCAGCAGCGCGGGGGACAGTGCCTATGGCTACACCTTC. Protein product: CASSAGDSAYGYTF. Complete variable domain (other parts from reference TRBV9 and TRBJ1-2): DSGVTQTPKHLITATGQRVTLRCSPRSGDLSVYWYQQSLDQGLQFLIQYYNGEERAKGNILERFSAQQFPDLHSELNLSSLELGDSALYFCASSAGDSAYGYTFGSGTRLTVV.

The count of this clone is one. V is TRBV29-1 and J is TRBJ1-4; 7 bases map to TRBD1. Germline-derived CDR1 and CDR2 are SQVTM and ANQGSEA. The CDR3 contains 17 residues. The V gene end was trimmed by 3 bases and the J gene end by 7 bases; junction bases not matched to a gene: 17. The CDR3 protein is CSVDGLSDHRGGEKLFF. The CDR3 bases are TGCAGCGTTGATGGGCTCTCCGACCACAGGGGCGGTGAAAAACTGTTTTTT.

The chain carries TRBV5-4 and TRBJ1-6, with D possibly being TRBD1 (6 bases). Germline V gene lookup returns CDR1 SGHNT and CDR2 YYREEE (reference sequence). V was cut by 4 bases and J by 4 bases, with 15 bases left in between. The CDR3 sequence is 16 residues long. In DNA form, the CDR3 reads TGTGCCAGCAGCGCAGAAGGGCAGGGGTATAATTCACCCCTCCACTTT. It codes for CASSAEGQGYNSPLHF.

In its sample, this clone was seen once. This rearrangement joins TRBV4-3 to TRBJ1-4; 8 nucleotides agree with TRBD1. The germline V gene encodes CDR1 LGHNA and CDR2 YSLEER. Losses at the gene ends were 4 bases for V and 3 bases for J; bases not matched to a gene: 7. The CDR3 extends over 16 amino acids. The CDR3 is CASSRNPGQANEKLFF. Written as DNA, the CDR3 is TGCGCCAGCAGCCGTAATCCGGGACAGGCTAATGAAAAACTGTTTTTT.

The CDR3: CAWSGQDLNTEAFF. The CDR3 nucleotides are TGTGCCTGGAGTGGGCAGGATCTCAACACTGAAGCTTTCTTT. This chain uses TRBV30 with TRBJ1-1, with D unclear. With 1 base removed from V and 2 bases from J, the gap between germline ends came to 11 bases. The CDR3 has 14 residues. Germline CDR1 is GTSNPN and CDR2 is SVGIG (reference sequence).

The J gene is TRBJ2-3, the V gene TRBV5-1, with D unclear. V was cut by 3 bases and J by 0 bases, with 14 bases left in between. Germline lookup yields CDR1 SGHRS and CDR2 YFSETQ. The CDR3 covers 16 residues. The CDR3 loop reads CASSSGDFVSTDTQYF. CDR3 DNA sequence: TGCGCCAGCAGCTCGGGTGACTTCGTAAGCACAGATACGCAGTATTTT.

This clone has a handful of counts. J is TRBJ1-2 and V is TRBV7-9; maybe TRBD1 (5 bases). Germline V lookup: CDR1 SEHNR, CDR2 FQNEAQ (reference sequence). V dropped 5 bases and J dropped 2 bases, with 9 bases sitting between them. The CDR3 is 13 residues long. The CDR3 protein is CASSIQANYGYTF. CDR3 in DNA: TGTGCCAGCAGCATACAGGCCAACTATGGCTACACCTTC.

The chain carries TRBV7-8 and TRBJ2-6; D ambiguous. The CDR3 covers 16 residues. V lost 0 bases to trimming and J lost 0 bases, with 6 bases between them. CDR1 and CDR2 (germline): SGHVS, FQNEAQ. The CDR3 nucleotides read TGTGCCAGCAGCTTAGCTTGGAGCTCTGGGGCCAACGTCCTGACTTTC. Translation gives CASSLAWSSGANVLTF.

The chain links TRBV7-2 to TRBJ1-3, with D possibly matching TRBD1 (5 bases). The CDR3 has 16 amino acids. Germline V gene data show CDR1 as SGHTA and CDR2 as FQGNSA. V lost 4 bases to trimming and J lost 1 base, with 14 bases between them. CDR3 residues: CASSYVRRGSGNTIYF. In nucleotides, the CDR3 is TGTGCCAGCAGCTACGTACGTAGGGGATCTGGAAACACCATATATTTT.

The chain links TRBV2 to TRBJ2-3, with 9 bases fitting TRBD1. With V trimmed by 7 bases and J by 1 base, 6 bases remained unmatched. The CDR3 extends over 15 amino acids. The V gene's germline CDR1 is SNHLY and CDR2 FYNNEI. CDR3 DNA sequence: TGTGCCAGCAATCCTAGACAGGGGGGCACAGATACGCAGTATTTT. This codes for CASNPRQGGTDTQYF.

The chain carries TRBV27 and TRBJ2-2, with no clear D. CDR3 length equals 14 residues. From germline, CDR1 is MNHEY and CDR2 SMNVEV (reference sequence). Deletions cut 3 bases from V and 2 bases from J, with 7 bases between. The CDR3 protein is CASSLWLNTGELFF. The CDR3 DNA follows: TGTGCCAGCAGTTTGTGGCTCAACACCGGGGAGCTGTTTTTT.

This chain connects TRBV11-2 to TRBJ1-1; perhaps TRBD1 as D (6 bases). The CDR3 sequence is 16 residues long. CDR1 is SGHAT and CDR2 is FQNNGV in the germline V gene. V shed 3 bases and J shed 0 bases, with 14 bases lying between them. The CDR3 region has the DNA TGTGCCAGCAGCTTGCGGGAGGGACACATGAACACTGAAGCTTTCTTT. This translates into CASSLREGHMNTEAFF.

The chain recombines TRBV6-2 or TRBV6-3 with TRBJ2-2; 8 bases fit TRBD2. Germline values: CDR1 MNHEY, CDR2 SVGEGT. V lost 0 bases to trimming and J lost 6 bases; unmatched junction nucleotides: 6. This CDR3 region has 16 residues. The CDR3 DNA sequence: TGTGCCAGCAGTTACTCTTGGGCGGGGGGCGCCGGGGAGCTGTTTTTT. This encodes CASSYSWAGGAGELFF.

This sequence joins TRBV6-5 and TRBJ1-4; D is uncertain. V lost 0 bases and J lost 9, with 14 bases in between. CDR1 and CDR2 from the germline V gene are MNHEY and SVGAGI. The CDR3 extends over 15 amino acids. CDR3 DNA sequence: TGTGCCAGCAGTTACTCGGGCCAGGCTTCGAAAAAACTGTTTTTT. The encoded protein is CASSYSGQASKKLFF.